Following are 24 T cell receptor beta chains from one sample sequenced in a study of blood T cell repertoires in COVID-19. TCRdb's table, derived via immunoSEQ multiplex PCR, lists solely in-frame clones and lacks some. The sample consists of approximately 60,000 clones, more than 65% of them appearing once. The sequencing input was peripheral blood. The receptors were sampled from a woman older than 75 with active or convalescent COVID-19.

The chain is built from TRBV6-5 and TRBJ1-2; D perhaps matches TRBD1 (6 bases). V was shortened by 6 bases and J by 7 bases, with 12 bases between the two germline ends. The CDR3 is 12 amino acids. Germline V gene lookup returns CDR1 MNHEY and CDR2 SVGAGI. The CDR3 loop is CASSSQGSGYTF. In DNA form, the CDR3 reads TGTGCCAGCAGCAGCCAGGGGAGTGGCTACACCTTC.

V is TRBV7-3 and J is TRBJ2-2, with no clear D. V was pared by 2 bases and J by 2 bases, with 12 bases between. Germline V gene sequence: CDR1 SGHTA, CDR2 FQGTGA. The CDR3 runs 16 residues. The CDR3 DNA reads TGTGCCAGCAGCTTATATTTCTCCCTCAACACCGGGGAGCTGTTTTTT. This translates into CASSLYFSLNTGELFF.

The V gene is TRBV10-3, the J gene TRBJ1-2, with 9 bases aligning to TRBD1. Trimming removed 8 bases from V and 10 bases from J; junction bases left unmatched: 5. The germline V gene encodes CDR1 ENHRY and CDR2 SYGVKD. The CDR3 has 11 residues. CDR3 loop: CAIRGQGAYTF. The CDR3 region has the DNA TGTGCCATCCGGGGACAGGGAGCCTACACCTTC.

The chain combines TRBV9 with TRBJ2-7, with D possibly TRBD1 on 6 matching bases. The V and J ends lost 4 bases and 1 base respectively, with 15 bases between them. The CDR3 runs 15 residues. Germline V lookup: CDR1 SGDLS, CDR2 YYNGEE. The CDR3 here is CASSFDTGSSYEQYF. CDR3 in DNA: TGTGCCAGCAGCTTTGATACAGGGAGTTCCTACGAGCAGTACTTC.

V and J are TRBV7-9 and TRBJ1-2, with D tentatively TRBD1 (5 bases). The V end lost 5 bases, the J end lost 11 bases, and 21 bases lay between the germline ends. Germline V CDR1 and CDR2: SEHNR, FQNEAQ (reference sequence). The CDR3 covers 14 residues. The CDR3 DNA reads as TGTGCCAGCAGCCCAGACAGTTCCCTCGCGGGGTACACCTTC. This translates into CASSPDSSLAGYTF. Drawing the rest from reference TRBV7-9 and TRBJ1-2, the complete variable domain is DTGVSQNPRHKITKRGQNVTFRCDPISEHNRLYWYRQTLGQGPEFLTYFQNEAQLEKSRLLSDRFSAERPKGSFSTLEIQRTEQGDSAMYLCASSPDSSLAGYTFGSGTRLTVV.

Here the CDR3 DNA reads TGTGCCAGCTCTCCTGGACAGGGCACTGAAGCTTTCTTT. It codes for CASSPGQGTEAFF. The genes are TRBV18 and TRBJ1-1; TRBD1 matches 8 bases. The V and J ends lost 6 bases and 4 bases, in that order; junction bases with no gene match: 4. Germline CDR1 is KGHSH and CDR2 is LQKENI. This CDR3 contains 13 residues.

V is TRBV7-8 and J is TRBJ1-5; possibly TRBD1 for D (5 bases). Germline V gene data show CDR1 as SGHVS and CDR2 as FQNEAQ. CDR3 size: 14 residues. V was pared by 3 bases and J by 4 bases, with 10 bases between. The CDR3 region is CASSFPGGNQPQHF. CDR3 coding DNA: TGTGCCAGCAGCTTCCCCGGGGGGAATCAGCCCCAGCATTTT.

The V gene is TRBV7-9, the J gene TRBJ1-2; TRBD1 is a possible D gene (6 bases). V shed 5 bases and J shed 7 bases, with 17 bases lying between them. The germline CDR1 and CDR2 sequences are SEHNR and FQNEAQ (reference sequence). The CDR3 extends over 14 amino acids. CDR3 sequence reads: CASSLRAGAGGYTF. CDR3 nucleotides: TGTGCCAGCAGCCTTAGAGCGGGGGCAGGTGGCTACACCTTC.

The chain carries TRBV6-5 and TRBJ1-2; D unclear. This CDR3 is 14 amino acids long. Germline V gene lookup returns CDR1 MNHEY and CDR2 SVGAGI. Deletions cut 6 bases from V and 4 bases from J, with 15 bases between. CDR3 protein: CASRTGTAIYGYTF. The CDR3 nucleotides read TGTGCCAGCAGGACCGGCACAGCCATCTATGGCTACACCTTC.

This chain uses TRBV6-5 with TRBJ2-7; 7 nucleotides agree with TRBD1. The V and J ends lost 10 bases and 4 bases, in that order; junction bases with no gene match: 13. CDR3 size: 14 residues. Germline V gene data show CDR1 as MNHEY and CDR2 as SVGAGI. CDR3 bases: TGTGCCATCGGGGCCGGACAGGCGAAATACGAGCAGTACTTC. As protein: CAIGAGQAKYEQYF.

V and J are TRBV9 and TRBJ1-1; TRBD1 matches at 7 bases. V dropped 4 bases and J dropped 4; count of bases not matched to a gene: 10. The CDR3 contains 15 residues. Germline CDR1 SGDLS, CDR2 YYNGEE. CDR3 sequence: CASSSRTGRGTEAFF. The DNA of the CDR3 is TGTGCCAGCAGCTCCCGGACAGGAAGGGGCACTGAAGCTTTCTTT.

The V call is TRBV11-3, the J call TRBJ2-7; 7 nucleotides line up with TRBD2. After removal of 1 base from V and 4 bases from J, the junction contained 7 bases not matched to a gene. The CDR3 runs 15 residues. CDR1 is SGHNT and CDR2 is YENEEA in the germline V gene. The CDR3 DNA reads as TGTGCCAGCAGCTTAGTGAGCGGGGAAACATACGAGCAGTACTTC. Amino acids: CASSLVSGETYEQYF. Full variable domain (remainder filled in from reference TRBV11-3 and TRBJ2-7): EAGVVQSPRYKIIEKKQPVAFWCNPISGHNTLYWYLQNLGQGPELLIRYENEEAVDDSQLPKDRFSAERLKGVDSTLKIQPAELGDSAVYLCASSLVSGETYEQYFGPGTRLTVT.

The J gene is TRBJ2-1, the V gene TRBV7-9; 7 nucleotides align to TRBD1. This CDR3 region has 15 residues. Germline-derived CDR1 and CDR2 are SEHNR and FQNEAQ (reference sequence). V gave up 6 bases and J gave up 2 bases; unmatched junction bases: 7. CDR3 in amino acids: CASSFRDSPYNEQFF. The DNA of the CDR3 is TGTGCCAGCAGTTTCCGGGACAGTCCCTACAATGAGCAGTTCTTC.

V and J are TRBV5-1 and TRBJ2-7, with a weak D call TRBD2 (7 bases). Germline V gene data show CDR1 as SGHRS and CDR2 as YFSETQ. V lost 4 bases to trimming and J lost 1 base, with 9 bases between them. This CDR3 has 13 residues. The CDR3 here is CASSRGASYEQYF. CDR3 in DNA: TGCGCCAGCAGCCGGGGGGCTTCCTACGAGCAGTACTTC.

The V and J genes are TRBV7-9 and TRBJ2-3; 14 bases match TRBD2. V lost 4 bases, J lost 2 bases, and 5 bases stayed unmatched. The germline CDR1 and CDR2 sequences are SEHNR and FQNEAQ (reference sequence). The CDR3 runs to 17 residues. In nucleotides, the CDR3 is TGTGCCAGCAGCTCCAGGACTAGCGGGGGGTACACAGATACGCAGTATTTT. Its translation: CASSSRTSGGYTDTQYF.

The V and J genes are TRBV6-5 and TRBJ1-2; TRBD1 matches at 11 bases. The germline CDR1 and CDR2 sequences are MNHEY and SVGAGI. The CDR3 runs 14 residues. J lost 8 bases, V lost 6 bases, and 8 bases had no gene match. The CDR3 loop is CASRVGQGADGYTF. CDR3 DNA sequence: TGTGCCAGCAGAGTTGGACAGGGGGCGGACGGCTACACCTTC.

The V and J genes are TRBV19 and TRBJ2-5, with 13 bases fitting TRBD2. The germline V gene has CDR1 LNHDA and CDR2 SQIVND (reference sequence). This CDR3 comprises 16 residues. V was pared by 5 bases and J by 2 bases, with 5 bases of the junction left unmatched. CDR3 sequence reads: CASSWRLAGGQETQYF. CDR3 in DNA: TGTGCCAGTAGTTGGAGACTAGCGGGGGGACAAGAGACCCAGTACTTC.

Only a few counts were recorded for this clone. The chain's CDR3 is CASSTLTVSYEQYF. CDR3 DNA sequence: TGTGCCAGTAGTACCTTGACAGTGTCCTACGAGCAGTACTTC. V gene TRBV19 combines with J gene TRBJ2-7; a possible D gene is TRBD1 (5 bases). V was shortened by 4 bases and J by 1 base, with 11 bases between the two germline ends. The CDR3 is made up of 14 amino acids. Per germline, CDR1 LNHDA and CDR2 SQIVND (reference sequence).

This CDR3 reads CASKLLGEGISNQPQHF. The CDR3 bases are TGTGCCAGCAAACTTTTAGGGGAGGGGATAAGCAATCAGCCCCAGCATTTT. J is TRBJ1-5 and V is TRBV27, with TRBD1 as a possible D gene (5 bases). Germline V lookup: CDR1 MNHEY, CDR2 SMNVEV (reference sequence). This CDR3 comprises 17 residues. V gave up 7 bases and J gave up 1 base, with 20 bases separating them.

The table lists this clone with a few counts. This chain uses TRBV29-1 with TRBJ1-3; a possible D gene is TRBD1 (5 bases). Germline V gene data show CDR1 as SQVTM and CDR2 as ANQGSEA. The CDR3 has 12 amino acids. The CDR3 protein is CGGRLSGNTIYF. The CDR3 DNA reads as TGCGGGGGGAGGCTCTCTGGAAACACCATATATTTT.

CDR3 sequence: CSARAGFEQYF. The CDR3 coding sequence is TGCAGTGCTAGAGCCGGGTTCGAGCAGTACTTC. V and J are TRBV20-1 and TRBJ2-7; D uncertain. Germline lookup yields CDR1 DFQATT and CDR2 SNEGSKA (reference sequence). V lost 1 base and J lost 6, with 7 bases in between. CDR3 size: 11 residues.

This clone appeared a few times. The rearrangement links TRBV19 to TRBJ2-4; the D is unclear. This CDR3 is built from 16 residues. The V gene lost 5 bases and the J gene lost 0 bases, with 14 bases spanning the gap. The V gene's germline CDR1 is LNHDA and CDR2 SQIVND (reference sequence). CDR3 coding DNA: TGTGCCAGTAGTGACTCAGTACTTCTAGCCAAAAACATTCAGTACTTC. This encodes CASSDSVLLAKNIQYF.

The chain uses TRBV21-1 and TRBJ1-3. TRBV21-1 is a listed pseudogene. The CDR3 runs to 21 residues. The CDR3 sequence is CASSKARGGRRVAFSGNTIYF. The CDR3 coding sequence is TGTGCCAGCAGCAAAGCGCGGGGGGGCCGGAGGGTCGCATTCTCTGGAAACACCATATATTTT.

By proportion, this clone is medium-sized (0.01 to 0.1%). The chain employs TRBV19 and TRBJ1-2, with TRBD1 matching over 9 bases. Unmatched junction bases numbered 5, after V lost 4 bases and J lost 2 bases. Looked up from germline, CDR1 is LNHDA and CDR2 is SQIVND (reference sequence). This CDR3 comprises 15 residues. CDR3 nucleotide sequence: TGTGCCAGTAGTACTTCCGGGACAGGGAACTATGGCTACACCTTC. It yields the protein CASSTSGTGNYGYTF.